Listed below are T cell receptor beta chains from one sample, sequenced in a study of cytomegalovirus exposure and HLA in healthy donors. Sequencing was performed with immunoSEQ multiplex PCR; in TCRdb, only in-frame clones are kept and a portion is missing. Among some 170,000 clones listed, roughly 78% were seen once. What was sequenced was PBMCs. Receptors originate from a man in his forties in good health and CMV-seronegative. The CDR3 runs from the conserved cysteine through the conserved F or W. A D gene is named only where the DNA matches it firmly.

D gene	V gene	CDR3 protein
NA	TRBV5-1	CASSLSAYNEQFF
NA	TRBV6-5	CASRRPGLSTGELFF
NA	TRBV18	CASSPGRNEQFF
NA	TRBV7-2	CASSVYRGNTIYF
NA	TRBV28	CASSLASWQNTGELFF
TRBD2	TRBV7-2	CASSLAIGGGEQYF
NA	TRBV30	CAWSAIDEKLFF
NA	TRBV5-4	CASSPGARETQYF
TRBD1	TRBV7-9	CASRPSGQGYEQYF
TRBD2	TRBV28	CASLSGRDSYEQYF
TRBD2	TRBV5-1	CASSLEGLAYNEQFF
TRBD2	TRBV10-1	CASSESSSGGSTDTQYF
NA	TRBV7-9	CSSSLGQPLFF
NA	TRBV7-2	CASSFQGSYEQYF
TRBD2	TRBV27	CASKVAGGVSYEQYF
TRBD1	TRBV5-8	CASSLGPGQPRDSQYF
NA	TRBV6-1	CASSGGWEADTQYF
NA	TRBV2	CAIDRPNTDTQYF
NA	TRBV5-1	CASSLEGNEREQYF
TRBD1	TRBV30	CAWSRQGSSEQYF
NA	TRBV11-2	CASSLVGGYQPQHF
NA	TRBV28	CASSSQDSSATYF
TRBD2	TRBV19	CASSSGLAGGGGELFF
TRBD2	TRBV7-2	CASGPQGGRRYEQYF
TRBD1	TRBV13	CASSLAGTGDTQYF
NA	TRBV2	CASSYTDTQYF
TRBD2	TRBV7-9	CASSSGRTYNEQFF